This T cell receptor beta chain stems from a study of identical twins. This clonotype was seen more than once but under ten times. The antigen is unknown. One end of the junction varies from germline; a read error may be responsible. Germline V gene lookup returns CDR1 SGHRS and CDR2 YFSETQ. The length of the CDR3 is 15 residues. Overall study findings and caveats: Insertions were reduced in abundant cord blood beta clonotypes but not in memory repertoires. Conclusions rested on cross-sectional statistics rather than following the same donors.

A template switching step contributed a universal primer site, while unique molecular identifiers were present in the cDNA. In TCRdb, the 5' RACE reads were re-called with MiXCR into one record per CDR3 protein. The data show approximately 350,000 distinct CDR3 sequences, approximately 13% seen once. These data also featured in a second study, about yellow fever vaccine responses in identical twins. That investigation notes: Twins reportedly had a vaccine T cell response that seemed partly convergent, partly personalized.

The chain is built from TRBV5-1 and TRBJ2-1; perhaps TRBD1 as D (6 bases). The TCR comes from a woman under 30 in good health. Sequencing was done on a sample of CD8+ T cells sorted from blood. This CDR3 reads CASSLPDRYYNEQFF. The CDR3 bases are TGCGCCAGCAGCTTGCCTGACAGGTATTACAACGAGCAGTTCTTC.